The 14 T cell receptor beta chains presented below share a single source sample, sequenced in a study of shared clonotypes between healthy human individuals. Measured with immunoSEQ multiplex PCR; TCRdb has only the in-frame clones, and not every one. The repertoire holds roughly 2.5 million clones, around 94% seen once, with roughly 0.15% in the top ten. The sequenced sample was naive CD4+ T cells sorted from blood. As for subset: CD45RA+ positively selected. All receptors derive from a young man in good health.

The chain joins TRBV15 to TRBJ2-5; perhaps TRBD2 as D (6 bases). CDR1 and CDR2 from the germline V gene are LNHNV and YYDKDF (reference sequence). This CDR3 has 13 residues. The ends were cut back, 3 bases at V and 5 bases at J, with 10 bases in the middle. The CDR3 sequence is CATSSRREETQYF. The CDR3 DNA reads TGTGCCACCAGCAGCCGGAGGGAGGAGACCCAGTACTTC.

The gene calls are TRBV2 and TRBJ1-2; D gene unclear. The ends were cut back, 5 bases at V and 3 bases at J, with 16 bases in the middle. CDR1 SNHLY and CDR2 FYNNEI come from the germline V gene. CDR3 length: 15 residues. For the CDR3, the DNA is TGTGCCAGCAGTCCCAGAGCTCGGAGTTACTATGGCTACACCTTC. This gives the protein CASSPRARSYYGYTF.

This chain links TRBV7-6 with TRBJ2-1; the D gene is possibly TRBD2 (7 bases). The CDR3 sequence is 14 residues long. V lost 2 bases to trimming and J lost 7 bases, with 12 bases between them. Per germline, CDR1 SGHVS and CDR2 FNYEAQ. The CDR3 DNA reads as TGTGCCAGCAGCTTATGGGAGGGGGGGAATGAGCAGTTCTTC. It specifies CASSLWEGGNEQFF.

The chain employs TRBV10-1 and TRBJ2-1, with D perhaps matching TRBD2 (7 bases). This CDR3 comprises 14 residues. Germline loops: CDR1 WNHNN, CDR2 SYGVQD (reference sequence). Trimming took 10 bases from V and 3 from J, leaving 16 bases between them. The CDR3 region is CATQRGGIYNEQFF. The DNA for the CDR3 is TGCGCCACCCAGAGGGGGGGTATCTACAATGAGCAGTTCTTC.

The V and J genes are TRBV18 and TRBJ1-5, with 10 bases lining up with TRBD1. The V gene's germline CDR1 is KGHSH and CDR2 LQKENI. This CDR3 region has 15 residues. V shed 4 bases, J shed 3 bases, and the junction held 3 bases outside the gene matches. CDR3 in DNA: TGTGCCAGCTCACGGACAGGGGGTATCAATCAGCCCCAGCATTTT. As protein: CASSRTGGINQPQHF.

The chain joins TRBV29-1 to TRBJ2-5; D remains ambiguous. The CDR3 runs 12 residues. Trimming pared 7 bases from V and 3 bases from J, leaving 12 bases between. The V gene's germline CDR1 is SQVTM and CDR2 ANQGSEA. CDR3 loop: CSALPLEETQYF. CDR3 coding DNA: TGCAGCGCCCTCCCCCTCGAAGAGACCCAGTACTTC.

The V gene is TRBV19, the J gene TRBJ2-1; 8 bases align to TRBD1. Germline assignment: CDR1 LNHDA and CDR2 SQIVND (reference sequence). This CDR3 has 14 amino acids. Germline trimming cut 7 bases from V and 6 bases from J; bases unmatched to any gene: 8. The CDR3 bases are TGTGCCAGTACCACCAGGGGGCGCGGCAATGAGCAGTTCTTC. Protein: CASTTRGRGNEQFF.

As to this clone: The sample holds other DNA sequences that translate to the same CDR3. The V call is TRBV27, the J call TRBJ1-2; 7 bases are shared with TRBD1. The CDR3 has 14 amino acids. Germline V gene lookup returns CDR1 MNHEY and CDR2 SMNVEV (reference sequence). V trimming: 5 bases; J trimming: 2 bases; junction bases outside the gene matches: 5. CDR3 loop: CASSPRQGNYGYTF. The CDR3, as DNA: TGTGCCAGCAGTCCCCGACAGGGCAACTATGGCTACACCTTC.

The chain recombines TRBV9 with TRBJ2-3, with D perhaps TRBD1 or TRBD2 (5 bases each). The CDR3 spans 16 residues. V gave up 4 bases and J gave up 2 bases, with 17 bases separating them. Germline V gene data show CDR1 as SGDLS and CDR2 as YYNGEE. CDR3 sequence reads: CASSSRDARNTDTQYF. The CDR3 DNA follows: TGTGCCAGCAGCTCTCGGGACGCCCGGAACACAGATACGCAGTATTTT.

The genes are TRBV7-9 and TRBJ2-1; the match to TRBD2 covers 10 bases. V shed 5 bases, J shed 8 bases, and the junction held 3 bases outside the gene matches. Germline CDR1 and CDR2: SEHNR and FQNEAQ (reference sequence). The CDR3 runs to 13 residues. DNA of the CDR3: TGTGCCAGCAGCACCCTAGCGGGAGATGAGCAGTTCTTC. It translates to CASSTLAGDEQFF.

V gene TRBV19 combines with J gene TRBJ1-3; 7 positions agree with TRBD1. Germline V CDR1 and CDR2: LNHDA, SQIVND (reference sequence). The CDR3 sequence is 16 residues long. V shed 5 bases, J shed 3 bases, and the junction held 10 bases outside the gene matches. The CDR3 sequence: CASSLDRDSYGNTIYF. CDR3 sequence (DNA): TGTGCCAGTAGTCTGGATCGGGACAGTTATGGAAACACCATATATTTT.

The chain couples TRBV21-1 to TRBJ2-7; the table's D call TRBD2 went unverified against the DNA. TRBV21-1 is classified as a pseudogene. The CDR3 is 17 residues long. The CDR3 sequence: CASSKFVGRTEAYEQYF. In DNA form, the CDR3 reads TGTGCCAGCAGCAAATTTGTCGGGAGGACCGAGGCGTACGAGCAGTACTTC.

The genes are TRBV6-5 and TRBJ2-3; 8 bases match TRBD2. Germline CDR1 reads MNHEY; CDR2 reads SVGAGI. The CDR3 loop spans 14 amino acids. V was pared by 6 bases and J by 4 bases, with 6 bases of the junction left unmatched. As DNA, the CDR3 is TGTGCCAGCAGAGCAGACGGGGGGGCAGATACGCAGTATTTT. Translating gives CASRADGGADTQYF.

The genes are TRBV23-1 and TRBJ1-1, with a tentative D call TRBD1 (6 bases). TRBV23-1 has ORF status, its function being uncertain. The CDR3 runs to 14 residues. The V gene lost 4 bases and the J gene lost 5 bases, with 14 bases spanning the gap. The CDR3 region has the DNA TGCGCCAGCAGTCTCAGATGGGGGCGGACTGAAGCTTTCTTT. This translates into CASSLRWGRTEAFF.